Shown below are 27 T cell receptor beta chains from a single sample sequenced in a study of cytomegalovirus exposure and HLA in healthy donors (dated by TCRdb to 2016 to 2017). Preparation of the library involved the immunoSEQ multiplex PCR assay. For the multiplex PCR, a mixture combining 60 forward primers for TCR Vbeta segments and 13 reverse primers for TCR Jbeta segments was used. Here the immuneACCESS table is served through TCRdb, limited to in-frame sequences with V and J called. Missing clones are a known gap in these copies; in checked studies unresolved V genes cover under half, and the rest lacks a known reason. This sample has about 200,000 clones in its table, and roughly 70% of those were observed once. The ten largest clones capture about 3% of the sample. Sequenced input: PBMCs. These receptors all stem from a man aged 35 to 55 in good health and CMV-seropositive.

Regarding this clone: A read error may produce the germline difference seen at one junction end. This chain uses TRBV19 with TRBJ1-5, with a tentative D call TRBD1 (5 bases). Germline V gene sequence: CDR1 LNHDA, CDR2 SQIVND (reference sequence). The CDR3 covers 14 residues. The CDR3 bases are TGTGCCAGTAGCATAGACGGGGGGATGCGGCCCCAGCATTTT. Protein: CASSIDGGMRPQHF.

V usage is TRBV19 and J usage is TRBJ2-1; D unclear. This CDR3 contains 15 residues. Between the trimmed V and J ends, which lost 7 bases and 8 bases, there was a span of 21 bases. The V gene's germline CDR1 is LNHDA and CDR2 SQIVND (reference sequence). The CDR3 protein is CASTVGWNSVDEQFF. The CDR3 nucleotides are TGTGCCAGTACTGTAGGTTGGAACAGTGTTGATGAGCAGTTCTTC.

The chain links TRBV14 to TRBJ1-1; 9 bases fit TRBD1. Germline loops: CDR1 SGHDN, CDR2 FVKESK. Germline trimming cut 3 bases from V and 5 bases from J; bases unmatched to any gene: 4. The CDR3 totals 14 residues. The CDR3 loop reads CASSQTGGPTEAFF. The CDR3 DNA sequence: TGTGCCAGCAGCCAGACAGGGGGACCTACTGAAGCTTTCTTT.

The chain uses TRBV21-1 and TRBJ2-7; TRBD1 is taken as the D call from the table, unchecked against the DNA. TRBV21-1 represents a pseudogene. The CDR3 contains 14 residues. The DNA for the CDR3 is TGTGCCAGCAGAGGACAGACGAGGATCTACGAGCAGTACTTC. It yields the protein CASRGQTRIYEQYF.

To note about this clone: One end of the junction fails to match germline, which may point to a read error. The CDR3 nucleotides read TGTGCTAGTGGTTCCAGACAGGCCCCGAACACCGGGGAGCCGTTTTTT. Translating gives CASGSRQAPNTGEPFF. This rearrangement joins TRBV12-5 to TRBJ2-2; D is perhaps TRBD1 (6 bases). The germline V gene has CDR1 LGHNT and CDR2 FRNRAP. There are 16 residues in the CDR3.

This sequence joins TRBV6-1 and TRBJ1-4; D is uncertain. Germline V gene lookup returns CDR1 MNHNS and CDR2 SASEGT. The CDR3 sequence is 13 residues long. V was trimmed by 8 bases and J by 7 bases, leaving 14 bases between them. The CDR3 DNA reads as TGTGCCAGCGCCTCCTTTGGGAGTGAAAAACTGTTTTTT. Translating it yields CASASFGSEKLFF.

The V gene is TRBV19, the J gene TRBJ2-5, with a possible D match to TRBD2 (5 bases). Trimming stripped 5 bases from V and 2 bases from J, with 12 bases between. CDR1 and CDR2 (germline): LNHDA, SQIVND (reference sequence). The CDR3 sequence is 14 residues long. CDR3 region: CASSRTRTQETQYF. The DNA of the CDR3 is TGTGCCAGTAGTCGTACGCGGACTCAAGAGACCCAGTACTTC.

A few counts support this clone. The rearrangement uses TRBV6-6 and TRBJ1-1; D might be TRBD1 (5 bases). V lost 4 bases and J lost 2, with 8 bases in between. In germline, CDR1 is MNHNY, CDR2 SVGAGI (reference sequence). CDR3 length: 13 residues. The CDR3 here is CASSLQGNTEAFF. The DNA for the CDR3 is TGTGCCAGCAGTTTGCAGGGTAACACTGAAGCTTTCTTT.

The chain recombines TRBV28 with TRBJ2-1; maybe TRBD2 (5 bases). V lost 3 bases and J 9 bases, leaving 12 bases between the germline ends. CDR1 MDHEN and CDR2 SYDVKM come from the germline V gene. CDR3 length: 13 residues. CDR3 coding DNA: TGTGCCAGCAGTTTGTTCGGCGGGTTTGAGCAGTTCTTC. Protein: CASSLFGGFEQFF.

The rearrangement uses TRBV5-5 and TRBJ2-7; 9 bases agree with TRBD1. Looked up from germline, CDR1 is SGHKS and CDR2 is YYEKEE (reference sequence). The CDR3 is made up of 15 amino acids. Trimming cost V 0 bases and J 3 bases; bases outside gene matches: 4. As DNA, the CDR3 is TGTGCCAGCAGCTTGGAGGACAGGGGTATCTACGAGCAGTACTTC. This translates into CASSLEDRGIYEQYF.

The rearrangement uses TRBV4-1 and TRBJ1-1; D is undetermined. The germline V gene has CDR1 MGHRA and CDR2 YSYEKL. The CDR3 contains 13 residues. Trimming left V 7 bases short and J 1 base short, with 10 bases between. The CDR3 protein is CASTHLWNTEAFF. The CDR3, as DNA: TGCGCCAGCACCCACCTATGGAACACTGAAGCTTTCTTT.

The rearrangement joins TRBV6-6 to TRBJ1-1, with D perhaps matching TRBD1 (5 bases). Deletions cut 6 bases from V and 11 bases from J, with 19 bases between. From germline, CDR1 is MNHNY and CDR2 SVGAGI (reference sequence). CDR3 size: 13 residues. DNA of the CDR3: TGTGCCAGCAGATCATCGGGACTTCAGGACGCTTTCTTT. Translated: CASRSSGLQDAFF.

This clone was counted between two and nine times. A read error may produce the germline difference seen at one junction end. The rearrangement links TRBV5-1 to TRBJ2-5; TRBD1 might be the D (6 bases). Germline CDR1 is SGHRS and CDR2 is YFSETQ. The CDR3 has 14 amino acids. For the CDR3, the DNA is TGTGCCAGCAGCTTGGGAAGGGGGTACGAGACCCAGTACTTC. Its translation: CASSLGRGYETQYF.

The V call is TRBV19, the J call TRBJ1-4, with D possibly TRBD1 on 6 matching bases. In germline, CDR1 is LNHDA, CDR2 SQIVND (reference sequence). With 7 bases removed from V and 7 bases from J, the gap between germline ends came to 13 bases. The CDR3 is 13 amino acids. The CDR3 DNA is TGTGCCAGTACCAGCGGACAGTTTGAAAAACTGTTTTTT. Protein: CASTSGQFEKLFF.

A single count supports this clone. The chain links TRBV11-2 to TRBJ2-7; no clear D. This CDR3 comprises 14 residues. V shed 1 base and J shed 2 bases, with 9 bases lying between them. Germline loops: CDR1 SGHAT, CDR2 FQNNGV. CDR3 sequence reads: CASSLAGSTYEQYF. In DNA, the CDR3 is TGTGCCAGCAGCTTAGCGGGTTCGACCTACGAGCAGTACTTC.

This clone was seen a few times. The chain combines TRBV28 with TRBJ2-1, with TRBD2 matching 9 bases. The junction had 3 bases not matched to a gene; V was cut back by 3 bases and J by 6 bases. Germline V gene sequence: CDR1 MDHEN, CDR2 SYDVKM. The CDR3 is 14 amino acids. The CDR3 bases are TGTGCCAGCAGTTTGCGGGGGGGGGCCAATGAGCAGTTCTTC. It specifies CASSLRGGANEQFF.

The chain has TRBV5-4 and TRBJ2-3; a weak D match, TRBD2 (6 bases). Germline CDR1 reads SGHNT; CDR2 reads YYREEE (reference sequence). The V end was cut by 2 bases, the J end by 0 bases, with 10 bases between. The CDR3 is 15 residues long. As DNA, the CDR3 is TGTGCCAGCAGCTTTGGCGGGGCGAGCACAGATACGCAGTATTTT. It encodes CASSFGGASTDTQYF.

This clone showed up just a few times. The gene calls are TRBV27 and TRBJ2-2, with 9 positions matching TRBD2. There are 16 residues in the CDR3. CDR1 and CDR2 (germline): MNHEY, SMNVEV (reference sequence). J gave up 6 bases and V 5 bases, and 10 bases lay outside the gene matches. The CDR3 loop reads CASSPQRGELAGELFF. The DNA of the CDR3 is TGTGCCAGCAGTCCTCAGCGGGGGGAGTTGGCCGGGGAGCTGTTTTTT.

The rearrangement uses TRBV7-8 and TRBJ1-5; 7 nucleotides match TRBD1. This CDR3 has 13 amino acids. CDR1 is SGHVS and CDR2 is FQNEAQ in the germline V gene. V dropped 4 bases and J dropped 5; count of bases not matched to a gene: 2. DNA of the CDR3: TGTGCCAGCAGCTCCGACAGGGATCAGCCCCAGCATTTT. It specifies CASSSDRDQPQHF.

The chain has TRBV6-1 and TRBJ2-7, with D possibly matching TRBD1 (5 bases). Germline V CDR1 and CDR2: MNHNS, SASEGT. V was clipped by 6 bases and J by 3 bases, with 9 bases between them. The CDR3 runs 12 residues. The CDR3 protein is CASRPGRYEQYF. In nucleotides, the CDR3 is TGTGCCAGCAGGCCAGGGCGCTACGAGCAGTACTTC.

In DNA form, the CDR3 reads TGTGCCAGCTCACCAAGGGACAGGGGTGGCTACACCTTC. Translating it yields CASSPRDRGGYTF. The rearrangement uses TRBV18 and TRBJ1-2, with 10 bases identical to TRBD1. V shed 2 bases and J 7 bases; nucleotides not matched to a gene: 1. The CDR3 sequence is 13 residues long. CDR1 is KGHSH, CDR2 LQKENI, per germline.

This chain connects TRBV6-6 to TRBJ1-6; 8 bases fit TRBD1. Germline V gene sequence: CDR1 MNHNY, CDR2 SVGAGI (reference sequence). The CDR3 sequence is 14 residues long. Trimming cost V 5 bases and J 9 bases; bases outside gene matches: 6. CDR3 in amino acids: CASSADRESSPLHF. CDR3 DNA: TGTGCCAGCAGTGCGGACAGGGAGAGTTCACCCCTCCACTTT.

The chain uses TRBV7-2 and TRBJ1-2; 7 nucleotides line up with TRBD1. Unmatched junction bases numbered 9, after V lost 1 base and J lost 4 bases. Per germline, CDR1 SGHTA and CDR2 FQGNSA. The CDR3 has 16 amino acids. CDR3: CASSLEGGGQVYGYTF. For the CDR3, the DNA is TGTGCCAGCAGCTTAGAAGGGGGAGGACAGGTCTATGGCTACACCTTC.

V and J are TRBV9 and TRBJ2-2; 8 nucleotides line up with TRBD2. V dropped 0 bases and J dropped 4; count of bases not matched to a gene: 8. The CDR3 loop spans 17 amino acids. Germline lookup yields CDR1 SGDLS and CDR2 YYNGEE. The CDR3 DNA sequence: TGTGCCAGCAGCGTAGACCCTAGCGGGTCCAGCACCGGGGAGCTGTTTTTT. Its protein product is CASSVDPSGSSTGELFF.

The rearrangement links TRBV5-4 to TRBJ2-1, with 11 bases that match TRBD2. The CDR3 runs to 17 residues. The germline gives CDR1 SGHNT, CDR2 YYREEE (reference sequence). V dropped 4 bases and J dropped 7; count of bases not matched to a gene: 13. The CDR3: CASSEGISGGAFNEQFF. CDR3 DNA: TGTGCCAGCAGCGAGGGGATTAGCGGGGGGGCCTTTAATGAGCAGTTCTTC.

The rearrangement links TRBV29-1 to TRBJ2-1; no firm D call. The CDR3 consists of 15 residues. The ends were cut back, 0 bases at V and 6 bases at J, with 15 bases in the middle. CDR1 is SQVTM, CDR2 ANQGSEA, per germline. Here the CDR3 reads CSVEDYSRFINEQFF. The CDR3 bases are TGCAGCGTTGAAGACTACAGTAGATTTATCAATGAGCAGTTCTTC.

This clone showed up just a few times. The V and J genes are TRBV19 and TRBJ2-7; D is unresolved. V was shortened by 5 bases and J by 3 bases, with 11 bases between the two germline ends. The CDR3 is 13 residues long. The V gene's germline CDR1 is LNHDA and CDR2 SQIVND (reference sequence). In nucleotides, the CDR3 is TGTGCCAGTAGTGTCGGGTTTAACTACGAGCAGTACTTC. The encoded protein is CASSVGFNYEQYF.